These 11 T cell receptor beta chains share one sample of origin, sequenced in a study of PD-1 blockade in classical Hodgkin lymphoma. The method was immunoSEQ multiplex PCR; TCRdb's version includes in-frame clones alone and lacks a portion of them. The table records 15,000 to 20,000 clones, roughly 87% of them present only once. Time point indicated: newly diagnosed, previously untreated cHL patient sample. Sequencing was done on a sample of peripheral blood mononuclear cells (PBMCs). The receptors come from a human donor with classical Hodgkin lymphoma.

In this sample, this clone turned up once. The chain joins TRBV6-4 to TRBJ2-1, with D perhaps TRBD1 (6 bases). The V end lost 0 bases, the J end lost 0 bases, and 9 bases lay between the germline ends. Germline V gene sequence: CDR1 MRHNA, CDR2 SNTAGT. The CDR3 is made up of 16 amino acids. This CDR3 reads CASSDSEDSSYNEQFF. Here the CDR3 DNA reads TGTGCCAGCAGTGACTCAGAGGACAGCTCCTACAATGAGCAGTTCTTC.

The V gene is TRBV5-4, the J gene TRBJ2-7; 10 bases map to TRBD2. The V segment lost 2 bases and the J segment 2 bases; nucleotides outside the gene matches: 4. The CDR3 has 15 residues. CDR1 and CDR2 from the germline V gene are SGHNT and YYREEE (reference sequence). The CDR3 here is CASSFGLAGAYEQYF. The CDR3 nucleotides are TGTGCCAGCAGCTTCGGGCTAGCGGGAGCCTACGAGCAGTACTTC.

This rearrangement joins TRBV27 to TRBJ2-7, with 10 bases identical to TRBD2. Losses at the gene ends were 1 base for V and 5 bases for J; bases not matched to a gene: 8. CDR3 length: 16 amino acids. Per germline, CDR1 MNHEY and CDR2 SMNVEV (reference sequence). The CDR3 protein is CASSLWVGLAGDEQYF. The CDR3 DNA is TGTGCCAGCAGTTTATGGGTCGGGCTAGCGGGAGACGAGCAGTACTTC.

The chain links TRBV7-2 to TRBJ2-1; 9 bases align to TRBD2. Trimming cost V 2 bases and J 10 bases; bases outside gene matches: 9. CDR3 length equals 15 residues. Germline values: CDR1 SGHTA, CDR2 FQGNSA. The CDR3 DNA reads TGTGCCAGCAGCTTAAAGGGTAGCGGGAGTCACGAGCAGTTCTTC. Translation: CASSLKGSGSHEQFF.

The J gene is TRBJ2-5, the V gene TRBV4-1; 14 bases align to TRBD2. The CDR3 consists of 17 residues. The V and J ends lost 4 bases and 5 bases, in that order; junction bases with no gene match: 9. The germline V gene encodes CDR1 MGHRA and CDR2 YSYEKL. This CDR3 reads CASSRGTSGSSGETQYF. The CDR3 DNA reads TGCGCCAGCAGCCGAGGGACTAGCGGGAGTTCCGGTGAGACCCAGTACTTC.

This chain connects TRBV7-2 to TRBJ2-7, with D hard to call. CDR1 SGHTA and CDR2 FQGNSA come from the germline V gene. The length of the CDR3 is 16 residues. V was trimmed by 3 bases and J by 0 bases, leaving 15 bases between them. CDR3 sequence reads: CASSLGQPLASYEQYF. CDR3 nucleotides: TGTGCCAGCAGCTTGGGCCAGCCCCTTGCCTCCTACGAGCAGTACTTC.

The chain links TRBV4-3 to TRBJ2-7, with a possible D match to TRBD2 (5 bases). This CDR3 is 13 amino acids long. Germline V CDR1 and CDR2: LGHNA, YSLEER. Trimming cost V 0 bases and J 8 bases, with 11 bases left between them. CDR3 nucleotides: TGCGCCAGCAGCCAAGATTATGCTAGCAAGCAGTACTTC. Translating gives CASSQDYASKQYF.

Only one count was recorded for this clone. The chain combines TRBV28 with TRBJ1-4, with D tentatively TRBD1 (6 bases). With 5 bases removed from V and 7 bases from J, the gap between germline ends came to 17 bases. From germline, CDR1 is MDHEN and CDR2 SYDVKM. The CDR3 loop spans 15 amino acids. DNA of the CDR3: TGTGCCAGCAGTCCCTTGAGGGGGGGGTTTGAAAAACTGTTTTTT. It specifies CASSPLRGGFEKLFF.

The chain uses TRBV14 and TRBJ1-2, with D tentatively TRBD1 (5 bases). The length of the CDR3 is 14 residues. The V gene's germline CDR1 is SGHDN and CDR2 FVKESK. V lost 5 bases, J lost 7 bases, and 17 bases lay in between. The CDR3 DNA sequence: TGTGCCAGCAGCAAGCCGATACGGGGACTTGGCTACACCTTC. It translates to CASSKPIRGLGYTF.

The chain joins TRBV10-3 to TRBJ2-1, with D unclear. The CDR3 is 12 amino acids. The V and J ends lost 1 base and 6 bases respectively, with 4 bases between them. From germline, CDR1 is ENHRY and CDR2 SYGVKD. This CDR3 is CAISELFNEQFF. The CDR3 nucleotides read TGTGCCATCAGTGAGTTATTCAATGAGCAGTTCTTC.

The rearrangement links TRBV7-8 to TRBJ2-3; D is undetermined. V was clipped by 1 base and J by 2 bases, with 13 bases between them. The CDR3 extends over 16 amino acids. The germline V gene encodes CDR1 SGHVS and CDR2 FQNEAQ. The CDR3 region is CASSLVYGPDTDTQYF. DNA for the CDR3: TGTGCCAGCAGCTTAGTATATGGCCCGGACACAGATACGCAGTATTTT.